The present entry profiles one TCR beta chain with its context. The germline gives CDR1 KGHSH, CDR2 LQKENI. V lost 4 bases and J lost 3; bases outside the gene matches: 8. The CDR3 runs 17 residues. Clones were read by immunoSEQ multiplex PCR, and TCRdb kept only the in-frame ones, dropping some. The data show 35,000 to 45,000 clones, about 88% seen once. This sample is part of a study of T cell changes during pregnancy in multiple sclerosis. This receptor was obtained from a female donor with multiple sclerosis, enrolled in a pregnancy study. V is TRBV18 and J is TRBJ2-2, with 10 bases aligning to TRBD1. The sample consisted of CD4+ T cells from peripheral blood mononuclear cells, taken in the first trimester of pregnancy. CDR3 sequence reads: CASSQRGTGVYTGELFF. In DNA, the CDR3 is TGTGCCAGCTCACAAAGAGGGACAGGGGTTTACACCGGGGAGCTGTTTTTT.